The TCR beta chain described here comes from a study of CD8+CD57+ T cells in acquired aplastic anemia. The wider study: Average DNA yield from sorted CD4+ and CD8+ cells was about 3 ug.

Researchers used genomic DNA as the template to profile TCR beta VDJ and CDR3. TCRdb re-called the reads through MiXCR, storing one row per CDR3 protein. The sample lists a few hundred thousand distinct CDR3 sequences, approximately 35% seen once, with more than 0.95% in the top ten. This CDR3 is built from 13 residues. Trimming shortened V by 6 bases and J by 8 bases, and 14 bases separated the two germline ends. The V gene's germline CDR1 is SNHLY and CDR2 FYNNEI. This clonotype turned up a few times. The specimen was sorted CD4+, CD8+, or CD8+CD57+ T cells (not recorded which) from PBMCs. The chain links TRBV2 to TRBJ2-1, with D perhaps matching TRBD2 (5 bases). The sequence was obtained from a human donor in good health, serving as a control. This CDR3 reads CASRLGRKDEQFF. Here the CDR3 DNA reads TGTGCCAGCAGGTTGGGGAGAAAGGATGAGCAGTTCTTC.